Listed below are T cell receptor beta chains from one sample, sequenced in a study of human T cells and chemical hapten exposure. TCRdb ran MiXCR on the RACE reads and lists one entry per CDR3 protein. Of approximately 260,000 distinct CDR3 sequences listed, about 8.6% are singletons. The sample here was whole blood, taken in connection with sensitization to the hapten diphenylcyclopropenone (DPC). The source of these receptors is a woman between 35 and 50 years old with alopecia areata. Some clones in this sample may be carry-over from other donors' samples. Both conserved end residues are part of each CDR3. D genes are given only for firm matches. Clone size appears in some rows only: once, few, many, or a class for an expanded clone.

abundance,v_gene,j_gene,d_gene,CDR3aa,CDR3nt
-,TRBV11-2,TRBJ2-1,TRBD1,CASCTGTEFYNEQFF,TGTGCCAGCTGCACCGGGACAGAATTCTATAATGAGCAGTTCTTC
many,TRBV10-3,TRBJ2-7,-,CAISVGERYEQYF,TGTGCCATCAGTGTAGGGGAGAGGTACGAGCAGTACTTC
-,TRBV4-1,TRBJ1-4,-,CASSQGRLERLFF,TGCGCCAGCAGCCAGGGCCGACTTGAAAGACTGTTTTTT
-,TRBV20-1,TRBJ1-2,-,CSASTGPGGYTF,TGCAGTGCTTCGACAGGACCTGGTGGCTACACCTTC
-,TRBV5-1,TRBJ1-3,-,CASSLDPFSGNTIYF,TGCGCCAGCAGCTTGGATCCCTTCTCTGGAAACACCATATATTTT
-,TRBV7-2,TRBJ1-2,-,CASSQPIVDGPNYGYTF,TGTGCCAGCAGCCAACCGATTGTGGACGGCCCTAACTATGGCTACACCTTC
few,TRBV10-3,TRBJ2-7,TRBD2,CAISGGLASYEQYF,TGTGCCATCAGTGGGGGACTAGCGAGCTACGAGCAGTACTTC
-,TRBV28,TRBJ2-7,-,CASSSPVGEYF,TGTGCCAGCAGTTCCCCGGTTGGGGAGTACTTC
-,TRBV20-1,TRBJ2-1,TRBD2,CSATLAGPLNEQFF,TGCAGTGCAACGCTAGCGGGACCACTGAATGAGCAGTTCTTC
-,TRBV6-2/TRBV6-3,TRBJ2-1,TRBD2,CASSYSTSGRYKQFF,TGTGCCAGCAGTTACTCGACTAGCGGCAGATATAAGCAGTTCTTC
few,TRBV28,TRBJ2-1,TRBD1,CASRETGGNEQFF,TGTGCCAGCAGAGAGACAGGGGGGAATGAGCAGTTCTTC
many,TRBV10-3,TRBJ2-1,TRBD2,CAISEGTSGRGNEQFF,TGTGCCATCAGTGAGGGGACTAGCGGGAGAGGAAATGAGCAGTTCTTC
-,TRBV6-1,TRBJ2-7,TRBD1,CASSDGTALSYEQYF,TGTGCCAGCAGTGACGGGACAGCCTTGTCCTACGAGCAGTACTTC
-,TRBV6-2/TRBV6-3,TRBJ2-7,TRBD2,CASMTSGSSYEQYF,TGTGCCAGCATGACTAGCGGGAGCTCCTACGAGCAGTACTTC
-,TRBV7-8,TRBJ2-1,-,CASSLADSYNEQFF,TGTGCCAGCAGCTTAGCGGACTCGTACAATGAGCAGTTCTTC
few,TRBV6-5,TRBJ2-6,-,CASSYFPGGSGANVLTF,TGTGCCAGCAGTTACTTCCCCGGCGGCTCTGGGGCCAACGTCCTGACTTTC
many,TRBV6-5,TRBJ1-1,TRBD1,CASSYLTGVGTEAFF,TGTGCCAGCAGTTATCTGACAGGGGTTGGCACTGAAGCTTTCTTT
many,TRBV6-2/TRBV6-3,TRBJ2-3,-,CASSYRLKGPTDTQYF,TGTGCCAGCAGTTACCGGTTGAAAGGCCCCACAGATACGCAGTATTTT
few,TRBV27,TRBJ2-3,-,CASSLSGLGALDTQYF,TGTGCCAGCAGTTTATCCGGTCTAGGAGCCCTCGATACGCAGTATTTT
-,TRBV27,TRBJ1-6,-,CASSPLGGPLHF,TGTGCCAGCAGTCCCCTCGGGGGGCCCCTCCACTTT
-,TRBV7-2,TRBJ2-7,-,CASNAGTSYEQYF,TGTGCCAGCAACGCCGGGACCTCCTACGAGCAGTACTTC
-,TRBV7-9,TRBJ1-3,-,CASSLEGVRMSESSGNTIYF,TGTGCCAGCAGCTTAGAAGGGGTCAGGATGAGCGAGTCCTCTGGAAACACCATATATTTT
few,TRBV28,TRBJ2-2,TRBD1,CASSFGGQGTTGELFF,TGTGCCAGCAGTTTCGGGGGACAGGGCACTACCGGGGAGCTGTTTTTT
-,TRBV7-6,TRBJ2-3,TRBD2,CASSGGLAGATSTDTQYF,TGTGCCAGCTCGGGGGGACTAGCGGGAGCCACTAGCACAGATACGCAGTATTTT
few,TRBV5-6,TRBJ1-5,TRBD1,CASSLGAGGPNNQPQHF,TGTGCCAGCAGCTTGGGTGCAGGGGGCCCGAACAATCAGCCCCAGCATTTT
-,TRBV6-2/TRBV6-3,TRBJ2-1,-,CASSYRGEQFF,TGTGCCAGCAGTTATCGGGGTGAGCAGTTCTTC
-,TRBV18,TRBJ2-3,TRBD1,CASSFRQGGGTDTQYF,TGTGCCAGCTCATTCCGACAGGGTGGTGGCACAGATACGCAGTATTTT
-,TRBV28,TRBJ1-2,-,CASRAEPGQENYGYTF,TGTGCCAGCAGGGCGGAGCCGGGACAAGAAAACTATGGCTACACCTTC
few,TRBV28,TRBJ2-7,-,CASLYRVSGEQYF,TGTGCCAGTCTTTACAGGGTTTCCGGCGAGCAGTACTTC
few,TRBV5-1,TRBJ2-1,-,CASSLTHQTGQFF,TGCGCCAGCAGCTTGACCCATCAGACGGGACAGTTCTTC
few,TRBV4-3,TRBJ2-6,TRBD1,CASSKQGATGANVLTF,TGCGCCAGCAGCAAACAGGGGGCGACTGGGGCCAACGTCCTGACTTTC
few,TRBV6-5,TRBJ2-5,-,CASSYSWRRETQYF,TGTGCCAGCAGTTATTCGTGGCGTCGAGAGACCCAGTACTTC
few,TRBV20-1,TRBJ1-3,TRBD1,CSALPDRNSGNTIYF,TGCAGTGCCCTACCGGACAGGAACTCTGGAAACACCATATATTTT
many,TRBV7-2,TRBJ2-4,-,CASSLGGKNIQYF,TGTGCCAGCAGCTTAGGGGGAAAAAACATTCAGTACTTC
-,TRBV6-6,TRBJ2-3,-,CASSYLFPGTDTQYF,TGTGCCAGCAGTTACCTTTTTCCCGGCACAGATACGCAGTATTTT
few,TRBV27,TRBJ2-7,-,CASSRSLGGNGDYEQYF,TGTGCCAGCAGTAGAAGTCTAGGGGGGAACGGGGACTACGAGCAGTACTTC
many,TRBV20-1,TRBJ2-5,-,CSARDSRGPRAQYF,TGCAGTGCTAGAGATTCAAGGGGCCCCAGGGCCCAGTACTTC
-,TRBV6-1,TRBJ1-1,-,CASSEATMGNTEAFF,TGTGCCAGCAGTGAAGCAACCATGGGGAACACTGAAGCTTTCTTT
few,TRBV2,TRBJ2-1,TRBD2,CASRATSARSYNEQFF,TGTGCCAGCAGGGCGACTAGCGCCCGCTCCTACAATGAGCAGTTCTTC
many,TRBV20-1,TRBJ2-1,TRBD1,CSSGLTGVRNEQFF,TGCAGTTCGGGGTTGACAGGGGTGCGCAATGAGCAGTTCTTC
many,TRBV9,TRBJ1-1,-,CASSVMANTEAFF,TGTGCCAGCAGCGTAATGGCGAACACTGAAGCTTTCTTT
many,TRBV10-3,TRBJ2-7,-,CAIREDLGRAYEQYF,TGTGCCATCAGGGAAGACTTGGGACGGGCCTACGAGCAGTACTTC
many,TRBV5-1,TRBJ2-1,-,CASSLDYPYNEQFF,TGCGCCAGCAGCTTGGACTACCCCTACAATGAGCAGTTCTTC
many,TRBV7-2,TRBJ2-1,TRBD1,CASSLGGTGSYNEQFF,TGTGCCAGCAGCTTAGGTGGGACAGGGTCTTACAATGAGCAGTTCTTC
-,TRBV10-3,TRBJ2-5,TRBD1,CAISESTGEETQYF,TGTGCCATCAGTGAGTCTACAGGGGAAGAGACCCAGTACTTC
-,TRBV5-4,TRBJ2-5,-,CASSFEWRGETQYF,TGTGCCAGCAGCTTTGAGTGGCGGGGAGAGACCCAGTACTTC
few,TRBV9,TRBJ2-7,TRBD2,CASSVDRTSGRYEQYF,TGTGCCAGCAGCGTAGATCGGACTAGCGGGAGGTACGAGCAGTACTTC
many,TRBV28,TRBJ2-3,TRBD2,CAILSGSSTDTQYF,TGTGCCATCCTGAGCGGGAGTAGCACAGATACGCAGTATTTT
many,TRBV28,TRBJ2-1,-,CASEGYVSNEQFF,TGTGCCAGCGAGGGATATGTCTCCAATGAGCAGTTCTTC
-,TRBV4-2,TRBJ2-1,-,CASSQGIIRIREIAARNEQFF,TGTGCCAGCAGCCAAGGCATAATTCGAATCCGAGAGATTGCGGCCAGGAATGAGCAGTTCTTC
-,TRBV9,TRBJ2-3,-,CASSVGTPSTDTQYF,TGTGCCAGCAGCGTCGGGACACCTAGCACAGATACGCAGTATTTT
many,TRBV28,TRBJ2-7,-,CASSFMGYSYEQYF,TGTGCCAGCAGTTTTATGGGTTACTCCTACGAGCAGTACTTC